Listed below are T cell receptor beta chains from one sample, sequenced in a study of low-dose radiotherapy and immunotherapy resistance in tumors. TCRdb used MiXCR to reprocess the reads, holding one entry per CDR3 protein. In the table there are 65,000 to 90,000 distinct CDR3 sequences, approximately 20% of which are singletons. Sequencing used PBMCs, obtained before treatment. These receptor sequences come from a male donor with prostate cancer. CDR3s include the opening cysteine and the closing phenylalanine or tryptophan. Each record gives: clone size, D gene, V gene, J gene, CDR3 protein, CDR3 DNA. A D gene is named only where the DNA matches it firmly. Some rows have no size entry. The others give once, few or many, or a class for an expanded clone.

clone size: many
D gene: TRBD2
V gene: TRBV20-1
J gene: TRBJ2-1
CDR3 protein: CSAPTLLALHNEQFF
CDR3 DNA: TGCAGTGCCCCTACTCTACTAGCGCTTCACAATGAGCAGTTCTTC

clone size: many
D gene: TRBD1
V gene: TRBV2
J gene: TRBJ1-2
CDR3 protein: CASSRTGQNYGYTF
CDR3 DNA: TGTGCCAGCAGTAGGACAGGGCAAAACTATGGCTACACCTTC

clone size: NA
D gene: TRBD1
V gene: TRBV6-8
J gene: TRBJ1-4
CDR3 protein: CASSKQGAGEKLFF
CDR3 DNA: TGTGCCAGCAGTAAACAGGGGGCGGGCGAAAAACTGTTTTTT

clone size: many
D gene: TRBD2
V gene: TRBV27
J gene: TRBJ2-1
CDR3 protein: CASRPYSGTSAYGPPNEQFF
CDR3 DNA: TGTGCCAGCAGGCCTTACTCCGGGACTAGCGCCTACGGACCCCCCAATGAGCAGTTCTTC

clone size: many
D gene: TRBD2
V gene: TRBV20-1
J gene: TRBJ2-3
CDR3 protein: CSATEAGDHTDTQYF
CDR3 DNA: TGCAGTGCAACCGAAGCGGGGGACCACACAGATACGCAGTATTTT

clone size: NA
D gene: NA
V gene: TRBV5-1
J gene: TRBJ2-2
CDR3 protein: CASSDRVPRTGELFFF
CDR3 DNA: NA

clone size: many
D gene: NA
V gene: TRBV14
J gene: TRBJ2-5
CDR3 protein: CASSHSSIQETQYF
CDR3 DNA: TGTGCCAGCAGCCACTCCTCCATTCAAGAGACCCAGTACTTC

clone size: few
D gene: TRBD1
V gene: TRBV28
J gene: TRBJ1-1
CDR3 protein: CASSGTLQGVRRAFF
CDR3 DNA: TGTGCCAGCAGTGGCACCCTCCAGGGGGTCAGGCGAGCTTTCTTT

clone size: many
D gene: NA
V gene: TRBV4-2
J gene: TRBJ2-3
CDR3 protein: CASSQEVGLRTDTQYF
CDR3 DNA: TGTGCCAGCAGCCAAGAAGTCGGACTTCGCACAGATACGCAGTATTTT

clone size: few
D gene: NA
V gene: TRBV20-1
J gene: TRBJ1-2
CDR3 protein: CSTPRGDYGYTF
CDR3 DNA: TGCAGTACCCCCCGGGGCGATTATGGCTACACCTTC

clone size: many
D gene: TRBD2
V gene: TRBV27
J gene: TRBJ2-4
CDR3 protein: CASSFSLAGGYGAKNIQYF
CDR3 DNA: TGTGCCAGCAGTTTCAGCCTAGCGGGAGGCTACGGGGCCAAAAACATTCAGTACTTC

clone size: many
D gene: NA
V gene: TRBV6-5
J gene: TRBJ1-1
CDR3 protein: CASIQTSGGTEAFF
CDR3 DNA: TGTGCCAGCATCCAAACTTCGGGGGGGACTGAAGCTTTCTTT

clone size: NA
D gene: NA
V gene: TRBV6-1
J gene: TRBJ1-5
CDR3 protein: CASRGELAQHF
CDR3 DNA: TGTGCCAGCAGGGGTGAGTTGGCCCAGCATTTT

clone size: many
D gene: TRBD2
V gene: TRBV5-1
J gene: TRBJ2-1
CDR3 protein: CASSLLSGGPGEQFF
CDR3 DNA: TGCGCCAGCAGCTTGTTGTCGGGAGGGCCGGGTGAGCAGTTCTTC

clone size: many
D gene: TRBD2
V gene: TRBV11-2
J gene: TRBJ2-7
CDR3 protein: CASSPIAGETYEQYF
CDR3 DNA: TGTGCCAGCAGCCCAATAGCGGGAGAAACCTACGAGCAGTACTTC

clone size: many
D gene: NA
V gene: TRBV15
J gene: TRBJ1-1
CDR3 protein: CATSRAAGMNTEAFF
CDR3 DNA: TGTGCCACCAGCAGAGCGGCAGGAATGAACACTGAAGCTTTCTTT

clone size: many
D gene: TRBD1
V gene: TRBV5-1
J gene: TRBJ2-2
CDR3 protein: CASRGQSYTGELFF
CDR3 DNA: TGCGCCAGCAGGGGACAGTCCTACACCGGGGAGCTGTTTTTT

clone size: many
D gene: NA
V gene: TRBV18
J gene: TRBJ1-1
CDR3 protein: CASSPKSDTEAFF
CDR3 DNA: TGTGCCAGCTCACCAAAGAGTGACACTGAAGCTTTCTTT

clone size: NA
D gene: TRBD2
V gene: TRBV5-1
J gene: TRBJ2-5
CDR3 protein: CASSSQRGKGETQYF
CDR3 DNA: TGCGCCAGCAGCTCCCAGCGGGGGAAAGGGGAGACCCAGTACTTC

clone size: many
D gene: TRBD2
V gene: TRBV29-1
J gene: TRBJ2-5
CDR3 protein: CSVQTSGRQETQYF
CDR3 DNA: TGCAGCGTCCAGACTAGCGGGAGGCAAGAGACCCAGTACTTC

clone size: many
D gene: NA
V gene: TRBV28
J gene: TRBJ1-4
CDR3 protein: CASSPPQGINEKLFF
CDR3 DNA: TGTGCCAGCAGCCCACCCCAAGGCATTAATGAAAAACTGTTTTTT

clone size: many
D gene: NA
V gene: TRBV29-1
J gene: TRBJ2-3
CDR3 protein: CSGSDATDTQYF
CDR3 DNA: TGCAGCGGGAGCGATGCGACAGATACGCAGTATTTT

clone size: many
D gene: TRBD2
V gene: TRBV3-1
J gene: TRBJ2-3
CDR3 protein: CASRESGRRGDTQYF
CDR3 DNA: TGTGCCAGCAGGGAAAGCGGGAGGCGGGGGGATACGCAGTATTTT

clone size: many
D gene: NA
V gene: TRBV11-3
J gene: TRBJ2-5
CDR3 protein: CASSPGTDRRGETQYF
CDR3 DNA: TGTGCCAGCAGCCCAGGAACGGACAGACGTGGTGAGACCCAGTACTTC

clone size: many
D gene: NA
V gene: TRBV20-1
J gene: TRBJ2-5
CDR3 protein: CSAKSVGGRKTQYF
CDR3 DNA: TGCAGTGCTAAATCGGTCGGGGGTCGAAAGACCCAGTACTTC

clone size: many
D gene: TRBD2
V gene: TRBV20-1
J gene: TRBJ2-2
CDR3 protein: CSARGGLAVDTGELFF
CDR3 DNA: TGCAGTGCTAGAGGGGGACTAGCGGTTGACACCGGGGAGCTGTTTTTT

clone size: many
D gene: TRBD2
V gene: TRBV20-1
J gene: TRBJ2-1
CDR3 protein: CSANDGTSGRSYNEQFF
CDR3 DNA: TGCAGTGCTAATGACGGGACTAGCGGGAGATCGTACAATGAGCAGTTCTTC

clone size: many
D gene: TRBD1
V gene: TRBV6-4
J gene: TRBJ2-3
CDR3 protein: CASSDSRQGADTQYF
CDR3 DNA: TGTGCCAGCAGTGACTCGAGACAGGGGGCAGATACGCAGTATTTT

clone size: many
D gene: NA
V gene: TRBV5-1
J gene: TRBJ2-3
CDR3 protein: CASSLGGFSTDTQYF
CDR3 DNA: TGCGCCAGCAGCTTGGGTGGGTTCAGCACAGATACGCAGTATTTT

clone size: many
D gene: NA
V gene: TRBV12-3/TRBV12-4
J gene: TRBJ1-6
CDR3 protein: CASSLGGSPLHF
CDR3 DNA: TGTGCCAGCAGTTTAGGGGGGTCACCCCTCCACTTT

clone size: many
D gene: NA
V gene: TRBV6-2/TRBV6-3
J gene: TRBJ2-7
CDR3 protein: CASSQTDFYEQYF
CDR3 DNA: TGTGCCAGCAGTCAGACAGATTTCTACGAGCAGTACTTC

clone size: few
D gene: NA
V gene: TRBV24-1
J gene: TRBJ2-3
CDR3 protein: CATSDPGTPSTDTQYF
CDR3 DNA: TGTGCCACCAGTGATCCCGGAACTCCTAGCACAGATACGCAGTATTTT

clone size: many
D gene: NA
V gene: TRBV20-1
J gene: TRBJ2-7
CDR3 protein: CSATGDSYEQYF
CDR3 DNA: TGCAGTGCTACGGGGGACAGCTACGAGCAGTACTTC

clone size: NA
D gene: NA
V gene: TRBV12-3/TRBV12-4
J gene: TRBJ1-4
CDR3 protein: CASSFSGSSNEKLFF
CDR3 DNA: TGTGCCAGCAGTTTTTCGGGCAGTTCAAATGAAAAACTGTTTTTT

clone size: once
D gene: TRBD1
V gene: TRBV6-6
J gene: TRBJ1-1
CDR3 protein: CASTWTGNGTEAFF
CDR3 DNA: TGTGCAAGCACCTGGACAGGGAACGGCACTGAAGCTTTCTTT

clone size: many
D gene: NA
V gene: TRBV6-4
J gene: TRBJ2-3
CDR3 protein: CASSDGDSRAGIDTQYF
CDR3 DNA: TGTGCCAGCAGTGATGGCGATTCTCGCGCGGGGATTGATACGCAGTATTTT

clone size: many
D gene: NA
V gene: TRBV7-9
J gene: TRBJ2-1
CDR3 protein: CASTPGRGSYNEQFF
CDR3 DNA: TGTGCCAGCACCCCGGGTAGGGGCTCCTACAATGAGCAGTTCTTC

clone size: NA
D gene: TRBD1
V gene: TRBV7-3
J gene: TRBJ1-2
CDR3 protein: CASSDRGGYGYTF
CDR3 DNA: TGTGCCAGCAGCGACAGGGGTGGCTATGGCTACACCTTC

clone size: few
D gene: TRBD2
V gene: TRBV29-1
J gene: TRBJ2-1
CDR3 protein: CSVDSGGVNEQFF
CDR3 DNA: TGCAGCGTTGACAGCGGGGGGGTCAATGAGCAGTTCTTC

clone size: many
D gene: NA
V gene: TRBV2
J gene: TRBJ1-5
CDR3 protein: CASSAGLNSNQPQHF
CDR3 DNA: TGTGCCAGCAGCGCGGGACTAAATTCCAATCAGCCCCAGCATTTT

clone size: many
D gene: NA
V gene: TRBV7-6
J gene: TRBJ2-6
CDR3 protein: CASSLGGLSPISGANVLTF
CDR3 DNA: TGTGCCAGCAGCTTAGGGGGACTGAGTCCAATCTCTGGGGCCAACGTCCTGACTTTC

clone size: few
D gene: TRBD1
V gene: TRBV5-1
J gene: TRBJ2-7
CDR3 protein: CASSFGTGAYEQYF
CDR3 DNA: TGCGCCAGCAGCTTTGGGACAGGAGCCTACGAGCAGTACTTC

clone size: many
D gene: NA
V gene: TRBV4-3
J gene: TRBJ2-1
CDR3 protein: CASSQGGRTEQFF
CDR3 DNA: TGCGCCAGCAGCCAAGGGGGGAGGACTGAGCAGTTCTTC

clone size: NA
D gene: TRBD1
V gene: TRBV6-5
J gene: TRBJ2-5
CDR3 protein: CASSPRPEAGGEETQYF
CDR3 DNA: TGTGCCAGCAGCCCCCGGCCGGAGGCAGGGGGCGAAGAGACCCAGTACTTC

clone size: NA
D gene: NA
V gene: TRBV4-2
J gene: TRBJ1-4
CDR3 protein: CVSGQDLRSNEKLFF
CDR3 DNA: TGTGTCAGCGGCCAAGATCTGCGGTCGAATGAAAAACTGTTTTTT

clone size: NA
D gene: TRBD1
V gene: TRBV7-7
J gene: TRBJ2-6
CDR3 protein: CASSRGQGWANVLTF
CDR3 DNA: TGTGCTAGCAGCCGGGGACAGGGGTGGGCCAACGTCCTGACTTTC

clone size: few
D gene: NA
V gene: TRBV27
J gene: TRBJ1-5
CDR3 protein: CASSFAGVGQPQHF
CDR3 DNA: TGTGCCAGCAGTTTTGCAGGGGTTGGTCAGCCCCAGCATTTT

clone size: many
D gene: TRBD2
V gene: TRBV20-1
J gene: TRBJ2-3
CDR3 protein: CSARSSSGRVSDTQYF
CDR3 DNA: TGCAGTGCTAGGTCCTCTAGCGGGAGGGTGTCAGATACGCAGTATTTT

clone size: many
D gene: NA
V gene: TRBV10-3
J gene: TRBJ2-7
CDR3 protein: CAITRTPSTYEQYF
CDR3 DNA: TGTGCCATCACCCGGACCCCATCTACCTACGAGCAGTACTTC